This TCR beta chain emerged from a study of preoperative IRX-2 immunotherapy in early breast cancer. This table comes from immunoSEQ multiplex PCR, and its TCRdb copy is limited to in-frame clones, with some not included. This repertoire shows more than 25,000 clones, more than 80% found once; its top ten account for 1% to 1.5%. Treatment of the sample: preoperative locoregional IRX-2 cytokine immunotherapy. This phase Ib study tested locoregional IRX-2 cytokine immunotherapy given before surgery. With respect to this clone: The junction departs from the called germline gene at one end, perhaps through a read error.

The CDR3 spans 17 residues. CDR1 and CDR2 (germline): LNHNV, YYDKDF (reference sequence). The source was lymph node tissue, collected after IRX-2 immunotherapy. The receptor was derived from a human donor with breast cancer. The rearrangement joins TRBV15 to TRBJ2-3, with D tentatively TRBD2 (6 bases). The CDR3, as DNA: TGTGCCAGCAGCTACCGACTAGACCCAGCTAGCACAGATACGCAGTATTTT. Translated: CASSYRLDPASTDTQYF. The full variable domain, rest sourced from reference TRBV15 and TRBJ2-3, is DAMVIQNPRYQVTQFGKPVTLSCSQTLNHNVMYWYQQKSSQAPKLLFHYYDKDFNNEADTPDNFQSRRPNTSFCFLDIRSPGLGDTAMYLCASSYRLDPASTDTQYFGPGTRLTVL.